This T cell receptor (beta chain) derives from a study of radiation and T cells in renal cell carcinoma. Points from the study as a whole: In blood, top tumor clones expanded by 2 weeks, shrinking by 4. Without pretreatment biopsies, baseline tumor clonotype presence was undetermined.

Regarding time point: blood 4 weeks post-SBRT, at nephrectomy. The treatment is: 15 Gy SBRT to primary tumor, nephrectomy 4 weeks later. Nephrectomy followed 15 Gy stereotactic body radiation by 4 weeks. Serial blood draws occurred at baseline and 2 and 4 weeks post-SBRT. Details on this clone: Its antigen is not known. An end of the junction does not agree with germline; a read error may underlie this.

Sequenced by immunoSEQ multiplex PCR; TCRdb stores in-frame clones only, minus some. The sample records about 170,000 clones, about 87% being singletons. The sequences come from blood, collected from a patient whose treatment included radiotherapy and nephrectomy. The TCR was taken from a woman aged 45-59 years with renal cell carcinoma.

CDR3 in DNA: TGTGCTAGCAGCCGGGACAGGGACGAGACCCAGTACTTC. This gives the protein CASSRDRDETQYF. The chain links TRBV7-7 to TRBJ2-5; 9 bases match TRBD1. CDR3 size: 13 residues. Germline V lookup: CDR1 SSHAT, CDR2 FNYEAQ (reference sequence).